This TCR beta chain appears in the sequencing data of a study of blood T cell repertoires in COVID-19. Whole-study context: Acute and convalescent COVID-19 samples came from the United States, Italy and Spain.

The protocol was immunoSEQ multiplex PCR, while the TCRdb copy is restricted to in-frame clones and leaves out a portion. The repertoire consists of fewer than 500,000 clones, with 87% occurring once and the leading ten covering 0.65% to 0.9%. The CDR3 has 14 residues. With V trimmed by 3 bases and J by 11 bases, 6 bases remained unmatched. CDR1 and CDR2 (germline): MGHDK, SYGVNS. The study recruited people aged about 18 to 90 years across 24 US areas. The sample consisted of PBMCs or T cells enriched from blood (not recorded which). The chain recombines TRBV25-1 with TRBJ2-1; TRBD2 matches at 11 bases. The TCR sequence derives from a woman between 18 and 29 years old who had recovered from COVID-19. DNA of the CDR3: TGTGCCAGCAGTGAGCTAGCGGGGGGCCGACAGCAGTTCTTC. Its protein is CASSELAGGRQQFF.